This is a list of T cell receptor beta chains from one sample in a study of cytomegalovirus exposure and HLA in healthy donors. Libraries were prepared by immunoSEQ multiplex PCR; TCRdb keeps only in-frame clonotypes and omits some of them. The sample carries fewer than 250,000 clones, roughly 89% recorded once. The sequencing input was PBMCs. These receptor sequences come from a man aged 18-30 years in good health and CMV-seronegative. CDR3s include the opening cysteine and the closing phenylalanine or tryptophan. The D gene is left open where the match is weak. Rows may omit the clone size; those that give it use once, few, many or a size class.

clone_size	j_call	d_call	v_call	cdr3_nt	cdr3_aa
.	TRBJ2-1	TRBD2	TRBV30	TGTGCCTGGAGTTGGGGACTAGCGGGAGAGTACAATGAGCAGTTCTTC	CAWSWGLAGEYNEQFF
.	TRBJ2-1	TRBD2	TRBV5-6	TGTGCCAGCAGCTTAGCGGGAGCTGAGCAGTTCTTC	CASSLAGAEQFF
.	TRBJ2-5	TRBD2	TRBV15	TGTGCCACCAGCAGCTGGGGAGGGGCTAGCCAAGAGACCCAGTACTTC	CATSSWGGASQETQYF
.	TRBJ1-4	TRBD1	TRBV6-5	TGTGCCAGCAGTCACGGACAGGGAGAAAAACTGTTTTTT	CASSHGQGEKLFF
.	TRBJ2-7	.	TRBV28	TGTGCCAGTGAACAGGGCTCTACCTACGAGCAGTACTTC	CASEQGSTYEQYF
.	TRBJ2-1	.	TRBV6-6	TGTGCCAGCAGTTACCCAAATGAGCAGTTCTTC	CASSYPNEQFF
.	TRBJ1-3	TRBD1	TRBV7-6	TGTGCCAGCAGCTTAGCCGGGACAGGAGGAAACACCATATATTTT	CASSLAGTGGNTIYF
.	TRBJ1-4	.	TRBV19	TGTGCCAGTAGTATAGGGGACATGGATGAAAAACTGTTTTTT	CASSIGDMDEKLFF
.	TRBJ2-7	TRBD2	TRBV4-3	TGCGCCAGCAGCCGAGGACTAGCGGGATCCTACGAGCAGTACTTC	CASSRGLAGSYEQYF
.	TRBJ1-2	.	TRBV5-4	TGTGCCAGCAGCCCATCCATCGGGGGCTACACCTTC	CASSPSIGGYTF
.	TRBJ2-7	.	TRBV15	TGTGCCACCAGCAGAGATGTCGGCGGATCCTACGAGCAGTACTTC	CATSRDVGGSYEQYF
.	TRBJ2-5	TRBD2	TRBV4-3	TGCGCCAGCAGCCCACGGGCTAGCGGGGGTGGCGGGACCCAGTACTTC	CASSPRASGGGGTQYF
.	TRBJ2-7	TRBD1	TRBV5-4	TGTGCCAGCAGCTTGGATATAGGGACAGATTACGAGCAGTACTTC	CASSLDIGTDYEQYF
.	TRBJ1-3	.	TRBV28	TGTGCCAGCAGTTTCGGGGAATCTGGAAACACCATATATTTT	CASSFGESGNTIYF
.	TRBJ1-5	TRBD1	TRBV27	TGTGCCAGCAGCCGGACAGGGAGCAATCAGCCCCAGCATTTT	CASSRTGSNQPQHF
.	TRBJ1-2	.	TRBV9	TGTGCCAGCAGTGTAGACAGTTTTAACTATGGCTACACCTTC	CASSVDSFNYGYTF
.	TRBJ2-3	.	TRBV10-3	TGTGCCGCCCAAGGGACTTCAAAAGATACGCAGTATTTT	CAAQGTSKDTQYF
.	TRBJ1-1	TRBD1	TRBV28	TGTGCCAGTTACAACAGGGGCCCGTTTGAAGCTTTCTTT	CASYNRGPFEAFF
.	TRBJ1-2	.	TRBV2	TGTGCCAGCAGTGCTTCAGGCCCATCGCCAGGTGGCTACACCTTC	CASSASGPSPGGYTF
.	TRBJ2-7	.	TRBV7-9	TGTGCCAGCAGCTTATCTCTTCAACACTCCTACGAGCAGTACTTC	CASSLSLQHSYEQYF
.	TRBJ2-7	.	TRBV19	TGTGCCAGTAGTGCAGGCCAGGGCAGCGAGCAGTACTTC	CASSAGQGSEQYF
.	TRBJ2-5	.	TRBV6-1	TGTGCCAGCAGTGTACGCGGCTGGGTCGAAGAGACCCAGTACTTC	CASSVRGWVEETQYF
once	TRBJ1-1	.	TRBV18	TGTGCCAGCTCACCACCGGAGTGGGTGGGGGGCACTGAAGCTTTCTTT	CASSPPEWVGGTEAFF
.	TRBJ2-1	TRBD2	TRBV27	TGTGCCCGTCCTCACTTAGCGGGCTCCTACAATGAGCAGTTCTTC	CARPHLAGSYNEQFF
few	TRBJ2-3	.	TRBV7-9	TGTGCCAGCAGCACAAGCGGCCCCGAGGTGTATTTT	CASSTSGPEVYF
.	TRBJ2-7	TRBD2	TRBV28	TGTGCCAGCAGGGGGGGGTCCCGGTTTGCGGACGAGCAGTACTTC	CASRGGSRFADEQYF
.	TRBJ2-1	TRBD2	TRBV7-2	TGTGCCAGCAGCGTAACTAGCGGGAGTGGCAATGAGCAGTTCTTC	CASSVTSGSGNEQFF
once	TRBJ1-6	.	TRBV27	TGTGCCAGCAGCTTGGGGGCAGGGTGGTGGGATTCACCCCTCCACTTT	CASSLGAGWWDSPLHF
.	TRBJ1-3	.	TRBV18	TGTGCCAGCTCACCCGTGGAGGTGGAAGGAAACACCATATATTTT	CASSPVEVEGNTIYF
once	TRBJ2-7	TRBD2	TRBV29-1	TGCAGCTATAGCCGGGGGGGAACCTACGAGCAGTACTTC	CSYSRGGTYEQYF
.	TRBJ2-7	.	TRBV27	TGTGCCAGCGATGTTGAGGCAAGCTCCTACGAGCAGTACTTC	CASDVEASSYEQYF
.	TRBJ2-1	TRBD2	TRBV7-9	TGTGCCAGCAGCTCTAGCGGGGGAAGCAATGAGCAGTTCTTC	CASSSSGGSNEQFF
.	TRBJ1-2	.	TRBV7-9	TGTGCCAGCAGCTTAGCCGCTAACTATGGCTACACCTTC	CASSLAANYGYTF
.	TRBJ2-7	.	TRBV19	TGTGCCAGTAGTATAAGGGGTAACGAGCAGTACTTC	CASSIRGNEQYF
.	TRBJ1-4	.	TRBV28	TGTGCCAGCAGTTTCGTTGTCGGGACTCTAAACGGGGAAAAACTGTTTTTT	CASSFVVGTLNGEKLFF
once	TRBJ1-2	TRBD1	TRBV9	TGTGCCAGCAGCGATCTACTAACAGGGGATGGCTACACCTTC	CASSDLLTGDGYTF
.	TRBJ2-7	.	TRBV27	TGTGCCAGCAGTTTGGCCGGGACCTACGAGCAGTACTTC	CASSLAGTYEQYF
once	TRBJ2-7	TRBD2	TRBV10-1	TGCGCCAGCAGTGAATCTGTTGCGGGAGGCGAGCAGTACTTC	CASSESVAGGEQYF
.	TRBJ2-7	TRBD1	TRBV27	TGTGCCAGCAGTTTAGTGGGGACAGACACCTACGAGCAGTACTTC	CASSLVGTDTYEQYF